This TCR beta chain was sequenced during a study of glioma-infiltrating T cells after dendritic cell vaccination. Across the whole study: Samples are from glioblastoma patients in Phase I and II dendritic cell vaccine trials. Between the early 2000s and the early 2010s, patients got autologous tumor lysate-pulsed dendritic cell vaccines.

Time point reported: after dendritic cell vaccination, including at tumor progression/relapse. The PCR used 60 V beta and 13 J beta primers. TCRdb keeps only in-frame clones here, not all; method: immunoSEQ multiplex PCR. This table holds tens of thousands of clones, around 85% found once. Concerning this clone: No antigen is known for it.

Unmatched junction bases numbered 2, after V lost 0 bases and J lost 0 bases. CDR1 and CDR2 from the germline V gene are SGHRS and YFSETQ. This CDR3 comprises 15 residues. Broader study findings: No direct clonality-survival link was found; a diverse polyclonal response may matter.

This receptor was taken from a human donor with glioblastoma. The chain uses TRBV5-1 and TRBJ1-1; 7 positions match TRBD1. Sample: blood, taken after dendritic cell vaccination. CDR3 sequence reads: CASSLVQGVNTEAFF. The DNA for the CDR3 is TGCGCCAGCAGCTTGGTCCAGGGGGTGAACACTGAAGCTTTCTTT.